This T cell receptor beta chain was captured in a study of T-cell reconstitution after alpha-beta-depleted transplantation in children. Preparation of the TCRbeta library was carried out with unique molecular identifiers. MiXCR was run by TCRdb on the PCR reads, yielding one entry per CDR3 protein. The table has around 380,000 distinct CDR3 sequences, about 11% seen once; the top ten hold 5% to 6.5%. This clonotype occurred many times. This CDR3 has 14 amino acids. V lost 6 bases and J lost 3; bases outside the gene matches: 6. The clonotype originates from a human donor who donated a stem cell graft to a child with acute myeloid leukemia. The sample consisted of PBMCs from the stem cell graft donor, taken from the stem cell graft. This chain uses TRBV12-3 or TRBV12-4 with TRBJ2-7; 9 nucleotides line up with TRBD1. The CDR3 region is CASSRDRVNYEQYF. The CDR3 bases are TGTGCCAGCAGCCGGGACAGGGTTAACTACGAGCAGTACTTC.